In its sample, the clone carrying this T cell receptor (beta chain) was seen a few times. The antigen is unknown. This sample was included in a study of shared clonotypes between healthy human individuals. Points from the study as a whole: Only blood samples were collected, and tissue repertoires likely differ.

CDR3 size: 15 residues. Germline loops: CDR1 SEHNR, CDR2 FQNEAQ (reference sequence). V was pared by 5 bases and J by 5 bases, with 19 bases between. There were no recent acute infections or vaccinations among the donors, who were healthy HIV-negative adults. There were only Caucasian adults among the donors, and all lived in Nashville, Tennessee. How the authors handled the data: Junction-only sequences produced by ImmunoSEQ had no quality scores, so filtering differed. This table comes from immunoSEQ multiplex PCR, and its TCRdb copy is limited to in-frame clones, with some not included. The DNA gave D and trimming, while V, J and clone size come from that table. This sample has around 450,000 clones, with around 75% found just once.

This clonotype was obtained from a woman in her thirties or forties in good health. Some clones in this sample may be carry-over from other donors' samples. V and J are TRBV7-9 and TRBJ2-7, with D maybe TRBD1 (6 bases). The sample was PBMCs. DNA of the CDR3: TGTGCCAGCAGCCACCGACAGGTCTTTGGGGACGAGCAGTACTTC. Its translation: CASSHRQVFGDEQYF.